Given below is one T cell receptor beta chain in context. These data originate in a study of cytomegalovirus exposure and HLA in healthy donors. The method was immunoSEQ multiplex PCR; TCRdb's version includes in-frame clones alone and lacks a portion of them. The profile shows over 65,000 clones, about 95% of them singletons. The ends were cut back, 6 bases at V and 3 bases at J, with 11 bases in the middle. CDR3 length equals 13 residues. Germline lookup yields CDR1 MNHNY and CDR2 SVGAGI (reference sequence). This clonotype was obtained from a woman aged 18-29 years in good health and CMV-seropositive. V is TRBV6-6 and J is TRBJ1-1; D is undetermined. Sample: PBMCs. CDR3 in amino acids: CASSPNSYTEAFF. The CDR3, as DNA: TGTGCCAGCAGCCCAAACAGTTACACTGAAGCTTTCTTT.